Below are 27 T cell receptor beta chains sequenced from a single sample in a study of blood T cell repertoires in COVID-19. TCRdb's table, derived via immunoSEQ multiplex PCR, lists solely in-frame clones and lacks some. This table holds about 20,000 clones, roughly 90% found once. The sample was peripheral blood. All receptors come from a human donor in a cohort sampled during active COVID-19. The donor label of this sample is uncertain.

The chain links TRBV19 to TRBJ2-1; TRBD2 aligns across 7 bases. J was trimmed by 4 bases and V by 1 base; bases with no gene match: 7. This CDR3 contains 16 residues. From germline, CDR1 is LNHDA and CDR2 SQIVND (reference sequence). The CDR3 loop is CASSIGSLAEYNEQFF. The CDR3 region has the DNA TGTGCCAGTAGTATAGGATCCCTAGCGGAATACAATGAGCAGTTCTTC.

This chain connects TRBV10-3 to TRBJ2-5; 9 positions agree with TRBD2. The CDR3 has 13 residues. CDR1 is ENHRY and CDR2 is SYGVKD in the germline V gene. With V trimmed by 8 bases and J by 5 bases, 6 bases remained unmatched. CDR3 DNA sequence: TGTGCCATCGGGAGGACTAGCGAGGAGACCCAGTACTTC. It codes for CAIGRTSEETQYF.

CDR3 bases: TGTGCCAGCAGCAGCGGGACCGCGGCCGGAAAAGGCTACACCTTC. This gives the protein CASSSGTAAGKGYTF. This chain links TRBV13 with TRBJ1-2, with D perhaps TRBD1 (5 bases). CDR1 is PRHDT and CDR2 is FYEKMQ in the germline V gene (reference sequence). With 5 bases removed from V and 8 bases from J, the gap between germline ends came to 21 bases. CDR3 size: 15 residues.

This sequence joins TRBV20-1 and TRBJ2-1; D gene uncertain. CDR3 length equals 12 residues. The ends were cut back, 3 bases at V and 8 bases at J, with 11 bases in the middle. Germline values: CDR1 DFQATT, CDR2 SNEGSKA (reference sequence). The CDR3 loop reads CSASSLSHEQFF. The CDR3 DNA is TGCAGTGCTAGTAGTCTATCACATGAGCAGTTCTTC.

The chain combines TRBV3-1 (or the pseudogene TRBV3-2) with TRBJ1-1; tentatively, D is TRBD1 (5 bases). The CDR3 runs to 13 residues. V lost 1 base, J lost 3 bases, and 6 bases lay in between. The germline V gene encodes CDR1 LGHDT and CDR2 YNNKEL (reference sequence). CDR3 loop: CASSQVRDTEAFF. CDR3 nucleotide sequence: TGTGCCAGCAGCCAAGTCAGGGACACTGAAGCTTTCTTT.

V usage is TRBV5-6 and J usage is TRBJ1-3; tentatively, D is TRBD1 (6 bases). From germline, CDR1 is SGHDT and CDR2 YYEEEE. The CDR3 runs to 13 residues. Trimming pared 2 bases from V and 7 bases from J, leaving 10 bases between. The CDR3 spells CASSFPGANTIYF. The CDR3 bases are TGTGCCAGCAGCTTTCCAGGGGCGAACACCATATATTTT.

The rearrangement links TRBV5-1 to TRBJ1-1; tentatively, D is TRBD1 (6 bases). Germline V gives CDR1 SGHRS, CDR2 YFSETQ. CDR3 length: 14 residues. Deletions cut 4 bases from V and 1 base from J, with 11 bases between. DNA for the CDR3: TGCGCCAGCAGCCCGGACAGTTCGAACACTGAAGCTTTCTTT. Its translation is CASSPDSSNTEAFF.

In this sample, this clone turned up once. The V gene is TRBV6-5, the J gene TRBJ2-7; 7 bases are shared with TRBD1. The V gene end was trimmed by 4 bases and the J gene end by 4 bases; junction bases not matched to a gene: 4. The germline gives CDR1 MNHEY, CDR2 SVGAGI. The CDR3 is made up of 13 amino acids. For the CDR3, the DNA is TGTGCCAGCAGTTTGCGACAGGGATACGAGCAGTACTTC. This translates into CASSLRQGYEQYF.

Here the CDR3 reads CASSMAASGEQYF. CDR3 nucleotide sequence: TGTGCCAGCAGCATGGCTGCCTCGGGGGAGCAGTACTTC. The chain couples TRBV27 to TRBJ2-7; D perhaps matches TRBD2 (5 bases). Germline CDR1 is MNHEY and CDR2 is SMNVEV (reference sequence). Between the trimmed V and J ends, which lost 6 bases and 7 bases, there was a span of 16 bases. This CDR3 has 13 amino acids.

The chain's CDR3 is CASSLELAGGDEQFF. For the CDR3, the DNA is TGTGCCAGCAGCTTGGAACTAGCGGGAGGAGATGAGCAGTTCTTC. V usage is TRBV5-4 and J usage is TRBJ2-1, with 12 bases lining up with TRBD2. V was pared by 0 bases and J by 8 bases, with 3 bases of the junction left unmatched. The CDR3 extends over 15 amino acids. Germline loops: CDR1 SGHNT, CDR2 YYREEE (reference sequence).

This chain uses TRBV5-1 with TRBJ2-2, with D perhaps TRBD2 (6 bases). V gave up 0 bases and J gave up 5 bases, with 11 bases separating them. CDR3 size: 15 residues. Germline CDR1 SGHRS, CDR2 YFSETQ. In nucleotides, the CDR3 is TGCGCCAGCAGCTTGGAAGGGACTCCAACCGGGGAGCTGTTTTTT. This encodes CASSLEGTPTGELFF.

This clone has only one observation. The chain joins TRBV11-3 to TRBJ1-4; 7 nucleotides match TRBD1. The CDR3 spans 15 residues. Germline V gene lookup returns CDR1 SGHNT and CDR2 YENEEA. Trimming removed 4 bases from V and 4 bases from J; junction bases left unmatched: 6. CDR3 nucleotides: TGTGCCAGCAGCTCATGGACAGGCGGTAATGAAAAACTGTTTTTT. It yields the protein CASSSWTGGNEKLFF.

This chain joins TRBV19 and TRBJ1-5, with 7 bases lining up with TRBD1. Germline loops: CDR1 LNHDA, CDR2 SQIVND (reference sequence). This CDR3 region has 16 residues. V lost 6 bases and J lost 6; bases outside the gene matches: 14. The CDR3 spells CASRREQGIQGQPQHF. The CDR3 nucleotides are TGTGCCAGTAGACGAGAACAGGGGATCCAGGGTCAGCCCCAGCATTTT.

The chain has TRBV24-1 and TRBJ2-3, with 8 bases that match TRBD2. CDR3 size: 18 residues. With 4 bases clipped from V and 2 bases from J, the junction kept 13 bases outside the gene matches. Germline values: CDR1 KGHDR, CDR2 SFDVKD. CDR3 amino acids: CATSDRRTGGIITDTQYF. DNA of the CDR3: TGTGCCACCAGTGACCGGCGGACGGGAGGGATTATCACAGATACGCAGTATTTT.

This clone was counted a single time. The J gene is TRBJ1-3, the V gene TRBV11-2, with 7 positions matching TRBD1. CDR3 length: 15 amino acids. The germline gives CDR1 SGHAT, CDR2 FQNNGV. J gave up 4 bases and V 2 bases, and 5 bases lay outside the gene matches. CDR3 region: CASSLRGGNGNTIYF. The CDR3 DNA follows: TGTGCCAGCAGCTTAAGAGGGGGCAACGGAAACACCATATATTTT. Full variable domain (missing parts from reference TRBV11-2 and TRBJ1-3): EAGVAQSPRYKIIEKRQSVAFWCNPISGHATLYWYQQILGQGPKLLIQFQNNGVVDDSQLPKDRFSAERLKGVDSTLKIQPAKLEDSAVYLCASSLRGGNGNTIYFGEGSWLTVV.

The CDR3 is CASSLLAGGSTDTQYF. As DNA, the CDR3 is TGTGCCAGCAGCCTGCTAGCGGGAGGGAGCACAGATACGCAGTATTTT. The chain couples TRBV2 to TRBJ2-3; 12 nucleotides match TRBD2. Germline assignment: CDR1 SNHLY and CDR2 FYNNEI. The CDR3 totals 16 residues. V lost 6 bases to trimming and J lost 0 bases; unmatched junction nucleotides: 4.

The sample holds one count of this clone. The rearrangement joins TRBV11-2 to TRBJ1-1; D gene uncertain. The CDR3 extends over 12 amino acids. V was clipped by 5 bases and J by 4 bases, with 8 bases between them. The germline gives CDR1 SGHAT, CDR2 FQNNGV. As DNA, the CDR3 is TGTGCCAGCAGCCGTACAGCCACTGAAGCTTTCTTT. Translating it yields CASSRTATEAFF.

The V call is TRBV7-9, the J call TRBJ1-1; no definite D call. The CDR3 sequence is 12 residues long. The V and J ends lost 3 bases and 1 base respectively, with 3 bases between them. Germline V gene sequence: CDR1 SEHNR, CDR2 FQNEAQ (reference sequence). The DNA of the CDR3 is TGTGCCAGCAGCTTCGGGAACACTGAAGCTTTCTTT. Translation gives CASSFGNTEAFF.

This chain joins TRBV9 and TRBJ2-7; TRBD1 might be the D (6 bases). Germline CDR1 SGDLS, CDR2 YYNGEE. The ends were cut back, 1 base at V and 0 bases at J, with 8 bases in the middle. This CDR3 has 14 residues. The DNA for the CDR3 is TGTGCCAGCAGCGTAACAGGGAACTCCTACGAGCAGTACTTC. It codes for CASSVTGNSYEQYF. The variable domain in full, with the rest retrieved from reference TRBV9 and TRBJ2-7, is DSGVTQTPKHLITATGQRVTLRCSPRSGDLSVYWYQQSLDQGLQFLIQYYNGEERAKGNILERFSAQQFPDLHSELNLSSLELGDSALYFCASSVTGNSYEQYFGPGTRLTVT.

This rearrangement joins TRBV10-1 to TRBJ2-1; 8 nucleotides align to TRBD2. The germline V gene encodes CDR1 WNHNN and CDR2 SYGVQD (reference sequence). This CDR3 contains 16 residues. Unmatched junction bases numbered 6, after V lost 0 bases and J lost 5 bases. The CDR3 DNA reads TGCGCCAGCAGTGAGTCGAACGGGAGGGCAAACAATGAGCAGTTCTTC. This encodes CASSESNGRANNEQFF.

This chain links TRBV30 with TRBJ1-3; no firm D call. The germline gives CDR1 GTSNPN, CDR2 SVGIG (reference sequence). V dropped 2 bases and J dropped 0 bases, with 11 bases sitting between them. The CDR3 covers 15 residues. The CDR3 coding sequence is TGTGCCTGGAGTCTAAGCAGAGGCTCTGGAAACACCATATATTTT. Amino acids: CAWSLSRGSGNTIYF.

J is TRBJ2-7 and V is TRBV11-3; 8 bases map to TRBD2. CDR1 is SGHNT and CDR2 is YENEEA in the germline V gene. V dropped 1 base and J dropped 0; count of bases not matched to a gene: 2. The CDR3 is 15 residues long. CDR3 in DNA: TGTGCCAGCAGCTTAGCCGGGACTAGCTCCTACGAGCAGTACTTC. Translating it yields CASSLAGTSSYEQYF.

The chain links TRBV6-5 to TRBJ1-1; no clear D gene. The germline gives CDR1 MNHEY, CDR2 SVGAGI. The CDR3 extends over 12 amino acids. V was trimmed by 9 bases and J by 1 base, leaving 9 bases between them. DNA for the CDR3: TGTGCCAGTCGATGGAGGAACACTGAAGCTTTCTTT. It is translated as CASRWRNTEAFF.

The CDR3 DNA reads as TGTGCCAGCAGTCCAAAAGAGCTAGCGGGCTACACCTTC. Translated: CASSPKELAGYTF. J is TRBJ1-2 and V is TRBV11-2; D gene ambiguous. The V end was cut by 6 bases, the J end by 8 bases, with 16 bases between. The CDR3 runs to 13 residues. Germline values: CDR1 SGHAT, CDR2 FQNNGV.

The chain couples TRBV28 to TRBJ1-2, with 8 bases identical to TRBD1. CDR1 and CDR2 from the germline V gene are MDHEN and SYDVKM. The CDR3 totals 16 residues. The J segment lost 3 bases and the V segment lost 6 bases, leaving 12 bases of the junction unmatched. In DNA, the CDR3 is TGTGCCAGCAGCTCCGGGACAGGCCAGGGTTACTATGGCTACACCTTC. It yields the protein CASSSGTGQGYYGYTF.

The chain employs TRBV6-1 and TRBJ2-1; TRBD2 matches at 8 bases. The CDR3 covers 15 residues. The ends lost 2 bases at V and 7 bases at J; junction bases unmatched: 7. Germline loops: CDR1 MNHNS, CDR2 SASEGT. CDR3 nucleotide sequence: TGTGCCAGCAGTGAACGGAACGGGAGGGCTAATGAGCAGTTCTTC. This encodes CASSERNGRANEQFF.

V gene TRBV5-1 combines with J gene TRBJ2-1, with 13 bases lining up with TRBD2. After removal of 4 bases from V and 7 bases from J, the junction contained 8 bases not matched to a gene. The V gene's germline CDR1 is SGHRS and CDR2 YFSETQ. This CDR3 has 16 amino acids. The CDR3 bases are TGCGCCAGCAGCCCTAGGACTAGCGGGAGTTCGAATGAGCAGTTCTTC. This gives the protein CASSPRTSGSSNEQFF. Full variable domain (missing parts from reference TRBV5-1 and TRBJ2-1): KAGVTQTPRYLIKTRGQQVTLSCSPISGHRSVSWYQQTPGQGLQFLFEYFSETQRNKGNFPGRFSGRQFSNSRSEMNVSTLELGDSALYLCASSPRTSGSSNEQFFGPGTRLTVL.